This is a list of T cell receptor beta chains from one sample in a study of Graves' ophthalmopathy and Graves' hyperthyroidism. TCRdb recomputed calls from the multiplex PCR reads with MiXCR, one row per CDR3 protein. The table shows 650,000 to 900,000 distinct CDR3 sequences, with 35% to 50% occurring only once. The specimen was peripheral blood. The receptors come from an adult man with Graves' ophthalmopathy. Each CDR3 is given with its conserved first and last residue. Fields, in order: V gene, D gene, J gene, CDR3 length, clone size, CDR3 protein, CDR3 DNA. The D gene is left open where the match is weak. Clone size is not always given. Where it is, it says once, few, many or a class for expanded clones.

TRBV14	TRBD1	TRBJ1-2	14	.	CAGRASGGNYGYTF	TGTGCCGGCAGAGCGTCAGGGGGTAACTATGGCTACACCTTC
TRBV10-2	.	TRBJ1-2	13	many	CASSPQGGYGYTF	TGTGCCAGCAGCCCACAGGGAGGCTATGGCTACACCTTC
TRBV7-9	TRBD1	TRBJ2-5	12	many	CASSSDRGTQYF	TGTGCCAGCAGCTCGGACAGGGGGACCCAGTACTTC
TRBV6-6	.	TRBJ1-4	15	few	CASSRWTRDNEKLFF	TGTGCCAGCAGTCGATGGACGAGGGATAATGAAAAACTGTTTTTT
TRBV7-3	TRBD2	TRBJ2-5	16	.	CASSSPGLAGGETQYF	TGTGCCAGCAGCTCCCCGGGACTAGCGGGTGGGGAGACCCAGTACTTC
TRBV5-1	.	TRBJ2-5	15	many	CASSLGGANRETQYF	TGCGCCAGCAGCTTGGGAGGGGCCAATCGAGAGACCCAGTACTTC
TRBV4-3	.	TRBJ1-5	13	.	CASSQEFDQPQHF	TGCGCCAGCAGCCAAGAGTTCGATCAGCCCCAGCATTTT
TRBV20-1	.	TRBJ1-5	13	.	CSARESPGLPYSF	TGCAGTGCTAGAGAGTCTCCGGGACTCCCTTATAGTTTT
TRBV7-9	TRBD1	TRBJ2-2	17	.	CASSLTAGQGNTGELFF	TGTGCCAGCAGCTTAACAGCGGGACAGGGAAACACCGGGGAGCTGTTTTTT
TRBV20-1	.	TRBJ2-5	13	few	CSARAIWRETQYF	TGCAGTGCACGGGCCATTTGGCGGGAGACCCAGTACTTC
TRBV7-2	.	TRBJ1-2	14	many	CASTSGARLYGYTF	TGTGCCAGCACCTCAGGGGCCCGACTCTATGGCTACACCTTC
TRBV7-9	TRBD1	TRBJ2-2	16	.	CASSLSWTGLVGELFF	TGTGCCAGCAGCTTATCTTGGACAGGGCTTGTCGGGGAGCTGTTTTTT
TRBV27	TRBD1	TRBJ1-1	14	.	CASRRGTGITEAFF	TGTGCCAGCAGGAGGGGGACAGGTATCACTGAAGCTTTCTTT
TRBV10-3	.	TRBJ2-6	16	many	CAISEVRRSGANVLTF	TGTGCCATCAGTGAAGTCAGGAGGTCTGGGGCCAACGTCCTGACTTTC
TRBV29-1	.	TRBJ2-7	11	few	CSGEVDYEQYF	TGCAGCGGGGAGGTTGACTACGAGCAGTACTTC
TRBV10-2	.	TRBJ1-1	11	few	CASSGRTEAFF	TGTGCCAGCAGTGGACGCACTGAAGCTTTCTTT
TRBV15	.	TRBJ1-2	15	once	CATSSWQAFNYGYTF	TGTGCCACCAGCAGTTGGCAGGCGTTTAACTATGGCTACACCTTC
TRBV24-1	TRBD1	TRBJ1-5	15	.	CATKGTGSGDQPQHF	TGTGCCACCAAGGGGACAGGGTCTGGGGATCAGCCCCAGCATTTT
TRBV3-1	.	TRBJ1-5	14	.	CASSHEDRSGPQHF	TGTGCCAGCAGCCACGAGGACAGATCGGGGCCCCAGCATTTT
TRBV29-1	.	TRBJ1-2	12	.	CSVEDRAGGYTF	TGCAGCGTTGAAGATCGTGCGGGGGGCTACACCTTC
TRBV25-1	.	TRBJ2-6	15	.	CASSRGASGANVLTF	TGTGCCAGCAGCCGAGGAGCCTCTGGGGCCAACGTCCTGACTTTC
TRBV29-1	TRBD1	TRBJ1-2	12	.	CSVEWLGQSNTF	TGCAGCGTTGAATGGCTGGGACAGTCGAACACCTTC
TRBV29-1	TRBD1	TRBJ1-1	15	many	CSVGRIGDRDTEAFF	TGCAGCGTTGGAAGGATTGGGGACAGGGACACTGAAGCTTTCTTT
TRBV5-1	TRBD2	TRBJ2-1	14	.	CASSFGREYGEQFF	TGCGCCAGCAGCTTCGGGCGGGAGTACGGAGAGCAGTTCTTC
TRBV20-1	TRBD1	TRBJ2-7	13	many	CSATTGESGEQYF	TGCAGTGCAACCACAGGGGAGTCAGGCGAGCAGTACTTC
TRBV19	.	TRBJ2-5	15	.	CASSIVWGRKETQYF	TGTGCCAGTAGTATAGTGTGGGGGAGAAAAGAGACCCAGTACTTC
TRBV7-9	.	TRBJ2-7	15	.	CASSLDTSASYEQYF	TGTGCCAGCAGCTTAGACACGTCAGCCTCCTACGAGCAGTACTTC
TRBV27	.	TRBJ2-7	13	.	CASSYREAYEQYF	TGTGCCAGCAGTTACAGGGAGGCCTACGAGCAGTACTTC
TRBV24-1	.	TRBJ1-5	15	few	CASSSPGPSNQPQHF	TGTGCCAGCAGCTCCCCCGGACCGTCCAATCAGCCCCAGCATTTT
TRBV9	TRBD1	TRBJ1-1	15	.	CASSVQGTGGTEAFF	TGTGCCAGCAGCGTACAGGGGACAGGGGGCACTGAAGCTTTCTTT
TRBV7-9	.	TRBJ2-3	15	.	CASSLGGAGTDTQYF	TGTGCCAGCAGCTTAGGCGGGGCTGGGACAGATACGCAGTATTTT
TRBV27	.	TRBJ1-1	14	few	CASSLAGRITEAFF	TGTGCCAGCAGCCTGGCGGGGCGAATCACTGAAGCTTTCTTT
TRBV7-4	TRBD1	TRBJ2-7	15	few	CASSFRDRFAYEQYF	TGTGCCAGCAGCTTCCGGGACAGGTTCGCCTACGAGCAGTACTTC
TRBV19	.	TRBJ2-2	14	.	CASSIVSVNGELFF	TGTGCCAGTAGTATCGTTAGCGTGAACGGGGAGCTGTTTTTT
TRBV20-1	.	TRBJ2-5	11	.	CSADIQETQYF	TGCAGTGCAGACATCCAAGAGACCCAGTACTTC
TRBV6-5	TRBD1	TRBJ2-7	14	.	CASSMYRGTYEQYF	TGTGCCAGCAGTATGTACAGGGGAACTTACGAGCAGTACTTC
TRBV4-2	TRBD1	TRBJ2-7	15	.	CASSLRGPGPYEQYF	TGTGCCAGCAGCCTGAGGGGGCCGGGTCCATACGAGCAGTACTTC
TRBV20-1	.	TRBJ1-1	15	.	CSARQRTGFSTEAFF	TGCAGTGCTAGACAACGAACAGGGTTTTCGACTGAAGCTTTCTTT
TRBV5-1	.	TRBJ2-7	15	few	CASSQGGGRSYEQYF	TGCGCCAGCAGCCAAGGGGGGGGCCGATCCTACGAGCAGTACTTC
TRBV12-3/TRBV12-4	TRBD1	TRBJ2-7	15	few	CASSSRRQGAYEQYF	TGTGCCAGCAGTAGTCGACGGCAGGGGGCCTACGAGCAGTACTTC
TRBV2	.	TRBJ1-6	14	.	CASSIAGVDSPLHF	TGTGCCAGCAGTATAGCAGGGGTGGATTCACCCCTCCACTTT
TRBV29-1	.	TRBJ1-1	12	many	CSFSGRAGVAFF	TGCAGCTTTTCGGGGAGAGCCGGGGTAGCTTTCTTT
TRBV2	.	TRBJ2-7	14	many	CASSEGGPSYEQYF	TGTGCCAGCAGTGAAGGGGGGCCCTCCTACGAGCAGTACTTC
TRBV2	.	TRBJ1-1	15	many	CASSERWGVKTEAFF	TGTGCCAGCAGTGAAAGATGGGGTGTAAAAACTGAAGCTTTCTTT
TRBV29-1	TRBD1	TRBJ1-1	12	.	CSVATGYGKAFF	TGCAGCGTTGCGACAGGGTACGGTAAAGCTTTCTTT
TRBV4-3	.	TRBJ1-2	14	.	CASSQEQGNYGYTF	TGCGCCAGCAGCCAAGAGCAGGGGAACTATGGCTACACCTTC